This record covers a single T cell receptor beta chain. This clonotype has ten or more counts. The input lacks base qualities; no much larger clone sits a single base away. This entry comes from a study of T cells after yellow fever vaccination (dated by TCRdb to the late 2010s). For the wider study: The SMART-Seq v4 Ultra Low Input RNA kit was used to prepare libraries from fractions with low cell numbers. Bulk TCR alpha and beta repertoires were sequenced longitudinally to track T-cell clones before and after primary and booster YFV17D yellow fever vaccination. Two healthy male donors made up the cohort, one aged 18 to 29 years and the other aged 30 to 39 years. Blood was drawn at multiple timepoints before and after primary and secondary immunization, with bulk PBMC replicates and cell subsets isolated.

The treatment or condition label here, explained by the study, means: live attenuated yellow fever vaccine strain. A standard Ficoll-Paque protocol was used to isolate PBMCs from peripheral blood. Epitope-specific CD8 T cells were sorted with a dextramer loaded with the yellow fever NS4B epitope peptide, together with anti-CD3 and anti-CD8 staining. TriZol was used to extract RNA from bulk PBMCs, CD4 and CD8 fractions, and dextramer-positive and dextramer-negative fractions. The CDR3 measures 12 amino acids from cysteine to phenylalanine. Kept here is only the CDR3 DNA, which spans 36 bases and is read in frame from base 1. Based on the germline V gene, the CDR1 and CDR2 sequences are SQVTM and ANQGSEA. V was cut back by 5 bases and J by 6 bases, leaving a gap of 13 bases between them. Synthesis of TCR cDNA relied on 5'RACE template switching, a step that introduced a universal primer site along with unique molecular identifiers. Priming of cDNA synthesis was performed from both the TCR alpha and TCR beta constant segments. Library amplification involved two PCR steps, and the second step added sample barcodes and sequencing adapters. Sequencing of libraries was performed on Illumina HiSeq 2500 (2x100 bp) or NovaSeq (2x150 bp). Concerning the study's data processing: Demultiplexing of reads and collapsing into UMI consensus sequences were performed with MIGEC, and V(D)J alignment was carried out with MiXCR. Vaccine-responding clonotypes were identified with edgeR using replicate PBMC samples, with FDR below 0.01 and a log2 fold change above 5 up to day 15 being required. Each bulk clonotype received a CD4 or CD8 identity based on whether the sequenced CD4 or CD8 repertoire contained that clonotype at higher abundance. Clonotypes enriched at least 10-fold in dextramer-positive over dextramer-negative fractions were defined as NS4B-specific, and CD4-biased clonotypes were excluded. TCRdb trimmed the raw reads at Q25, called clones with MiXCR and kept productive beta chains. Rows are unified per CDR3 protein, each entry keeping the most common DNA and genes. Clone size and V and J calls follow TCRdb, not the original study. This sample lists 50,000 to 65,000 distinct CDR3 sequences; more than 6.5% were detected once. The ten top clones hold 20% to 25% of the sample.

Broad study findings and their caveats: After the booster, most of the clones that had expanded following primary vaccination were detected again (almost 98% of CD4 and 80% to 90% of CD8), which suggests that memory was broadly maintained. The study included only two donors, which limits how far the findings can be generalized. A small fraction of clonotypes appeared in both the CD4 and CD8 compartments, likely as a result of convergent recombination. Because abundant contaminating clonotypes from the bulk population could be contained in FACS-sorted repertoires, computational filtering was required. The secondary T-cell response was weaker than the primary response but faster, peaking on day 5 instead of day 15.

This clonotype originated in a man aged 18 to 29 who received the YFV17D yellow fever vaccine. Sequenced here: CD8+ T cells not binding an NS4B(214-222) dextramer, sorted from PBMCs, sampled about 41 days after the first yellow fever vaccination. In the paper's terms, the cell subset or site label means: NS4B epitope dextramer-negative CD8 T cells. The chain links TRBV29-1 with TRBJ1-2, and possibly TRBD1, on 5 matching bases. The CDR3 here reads CSVTGMKDGYTF. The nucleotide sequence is TGCAGCGTTACAGGTATGAAGGATGGCTACACCTTC.